A single sample is the source of the 21 T cell receptor beta chains below, sequenced in a study of CD8+CD57+ T cells in acquired aplastic anemia. TCR beta VDJ and CDR3 were profiled, and genomic DNA was the template. Each CDR3 protein is one row after TCRdb ran MiXCR on the reads. The table includes 300,000 or so distinct CDR3 sequences, 56% detected once. Material for sequencing was sorted CD4+, CD8+, or CD8+CD57+ T cells (not recorded which) from PBMCs. The receptors come from a human donor with severe aplastic anemia or a healthy control (not recorded which).

This clonotype has a count of ten or more. For the CDR3, the DNA is TGTGCCAGCAGTGAAGCCCGGGACAGGGGGTACGATACGCAGTATTTT. This encodes CASSEARDRGYDTQYF. The chain links TRBV6-1 to TRBJ2-3; 11 bases agree with TRBD1. V lost 0 bases and J lost 6; bases outside the gene matches: 5. This CDR3 is 16 amino acids long. Germline V gives CDR1 MNHNS, CDR2 SASEGT.

About this clonotype: This is likely a read error, given that the CDR3 carries no conserved phenylalanine or tryptophan at its end. The chain combines TRBV10-2 with TRBJ2-1, with TRBD2 matching over 8 bases. CDR3 length: 17 residues. From germline, CDR1 is WSHSY and CDR2 SAAADI. After removal of 3 bases from V and 2 bases from J, the junction contained 9 bases not matched to a gene. The chain's CDR3 is CASSDGASGFTYNEQFV. The CDR3 nucleotides are TGCGCCAGCAGTGATGGGGCTAGCGGGTTTACCTACAATGAGCAGTTCGTC.

This clonotype appeared a few times. The V call is TRBV7-2, the J call TRBJ2-7, with 9 bases matching TRBD2. Germline-derived CDR1 and CDR2 are SGHTA and FQGNSA. The CDR3 consists of 15 residues. Losses at the gene ends were 2 bases for V and 3 bases for J; bases not matched to a gene: 5. The CDR3 spells CASSLRSGGDYEQYF. For the CDR3, the DNA is TGTGCCAGCAGCTTACGTAGCGGGGGCGACTACGAGCAGTACTTC. Combining the CDR3 with reference TRBV7-2 and TRBJ2-7 gives the whole variable domain GAGVSQSPSNKVTEKGKDVELRCDPISGHTALYWYRQSLGQGLEFLIYFQGNSAPDKSGLPSDRFSAERTGGSVSTLTIQRTQQEDSAVYLCASSLRSGGDYEQYFGPGTRLTVT.

This clonotype was counted at least ten times. The V call is TRBV7-3, the J call TRBJ2-5, with D possibly TRBD1 on 6 matching bases. Germline values: CDR1 SGHTA, CDR2 FQGTGA. Trimming cost V 4 bases and J 7 bases, with 13 bases left between them. This CDR3 is built from 13 residues. The CDR3 region is CASSSTGTTTQYF. CDR3 bases: TGTGCCAGCAGCTCTACAGGGACAACGACCCAGTACTTC.

The V gene is TRBV20-1, the J gene TRBJ2-1; 10 bases agree with TRBD2. The CDR3 is 15 amino acids. V lost 4 bases to trimming and J lost 5 bases; unmatched junction nucleotides: 8. Germline values: CDR1 DFQATT, CDR2 SNEGSKA (reference sequence). CDR3 region: CSANLLAGRHNEQFF. CDR3 sequence (DNA): TGCAGTGCTAACCTACTAGCGGGACGACACAATGAGCAGTTCTTC.

In its sample, this clonotype was seen many times. The chain has TRBV20-1 and TRBJ2-3; possibly TRBD1 for D (6 bases). Trimming shortened V by 6 bases and J by 0 bases, and 10 bases separated the two germline ends. The CDR3 covers 13 residues. Per germline, CDR1 DFQATT and CDR2 SNEGSKA (reference sequence). The CDR3 DNA reads as TGCAGTGCGGGACAACCAAGCACAGATACGCAGTATTTT. It yields the protein CSAGQPSTDTQYF.

This clonotype was observed many times. DNA for the CDR3: TGTGCCAGCAGCTCGGGGGGCGGCTATGGCTACACCTTC. This translates into CASSSGGGYGYTF. The V and J genes are TRBV7-3 and TRBJ1-2, with D tentatively TRBD1 (6 bases). The CDR3 is made up of 13 amino acids. The V gene's germline CDR1 is SGHTA and CDR2 FQGTGA. V lost 4 bases to trimming and J lost 4 bases, with 10 bases between them.

The gene calls are TRBV14 and TRBJ2-1; a weak D match, TRBD2 (5 bases). The CDR3 spans 15 residues. Germline CDR1 reads SGHDN; CDR2 reads FVKESK. V was shortened by 1 base and J by 2 bases, with 9 bases between the two germline ends. The DNA for the CDR3 is TGTGCCAGCAGCCAAGGGCTAGCTGCCTACAATGAGCAGTTCTTC. This translates into CASSQGLAAYNEQFF.

As regards this clonotype: The junction departs from the called germline gene at one end, perhaps through a read error. The chain is built from TRBV2 and TRBJ1-5; perhaps TRBD1 as D (5 bases). The CDR3 length is 14 residues. Per germline, CDR1 SNHLY and CDR2 FYNNEI. This CDR3 is CASSDSHSNQPQHF. CDR3 DNA: TGTGCCAGTAGTGACAGCCATAGCAATCAGCCCCAGCATTTT. The full variable domain, in which reference TRBV2 and TRBJ1-5 provide the parts outside the CDR3, is EPEVTQTPSHQVTQMGQEVILRCVPISNHLYFYWYRQILGQKVEFLVSFYNNEISEKSEIFDDQFSVERPDGSNFTLKIRSTKLEDSAMYFCASSDSHSNQPQHFGDGTRLSIL.

This clonotype was recorded many times. This chain joins TRBV20-1 and TRBJ2-7, with a weak D call TRBD2 (6 bases). Deletions cut 0 bases from V and 4 bases from J, with 16 bases between. CDR1 and CDR2 (germline): DFQATT, SNEGSKA (reference sequence). This CDR3 is 15 amino acids long. The CDR3, as DNA: TGCAGTGCTAGAGATTCAAGGGACTGGTCGTACGAGCAGTACTTC. It specifies CSARDSRDWSYEQYF.

The chain carries TRBV7-9 and TRBJ1-1; D might be TRBD1 (6 bases). V was trimmed by 4 bases and J by 11 bases, leaving 20 bases between them. The CDR3 extends over 14 amino acids. CDR1 and CDR2 (germline): SEHNR, FQNEAQ (reference sequence). The CDR3 coding sequence is TGTGCCAGCAGCTCTTGGACAGCGATAATGGAGGCTTTCTTT. As protein: CASSSWTAIMEAFF.

This clonotype was seen at least ten times. This chain uses TRBV5-6 with TRBJ2-3; TRBD2 matches 8 bases. The germline gives CDR1 SGHDT, CDR2 YYEEEE. The CDR3 spans 17 residues. V shed 5 bases and J 1 base; nucleotides not matched to a gene: 12. CDR3: CASSEGRRRGGTDTQYF. CDR3 coding DNA: TGTGCCAGCAGTGAGGGGAGACGGCGGGGGGGCACAGATACGCAGTATTTT.

This clonotype was counted ten times or more. The chain has TRBV7-9 and TRBJ2-3; no firm D call. The V and J ends lost 6 bases and 4 bases respectively, with 8 bases between them. CDR1 and CDR2 from the germline V gene are SEHNR and FQNEAQ (reference sequence). The length of the CDR3 is 12 residues. CDR3 amino acids: CASRYLADTQYF. CDR3 in DNA: TGTGCCAGCAGATACCTCGCAGATACGCAGTATTTT.

This chain links TRBV7-9 with TRBJ2-2; TRBD1 might be the D (5 bases). This CDR3 region has 16 residues. Trimming stripped 5 bases from V and 5 bases from J, with 18 bases between. The germline V gene encodes CDR1 SEHNR and CDR2 FQNEAQ (reference sequence). The CDR3: CASSQEANQGTGELFF. In DNA form, the CDR3 reads TGTGCCAGCAGCCAAGAGGCCAACCAGGGTACCGGGGAGCTGTTTTTT.

The chain is built from TRBV7-9 and TRBJ2-3, with D maybe TRBD1 (5 bases). This CDR3 is 15 amino acids long. Per germline, CDR1 SEHNR and CDR2 FQNEAQ (reference sequence). V was pared by 5 bases and J by 0 bases, with 12 bases between. This CDR3 reads CASSLYRSSTDTQYF. For the CDR3, the DNA is TGTGCCAGCAGCCTCTACAGGAGTAGCACAGATACGCAGTATTTT. The entire variable domain, with the rest obtained from reference TRBV7-9 and TRBJ2-3, is as follows: DTGVSQNPRHKITKRGQNVTFRCDPISEHNRLYWYRQTLGQGPEFLTYFQNEAQLEKSRLLSDRFSAERPKGSFSTLEIQRTEQGDSAMYLCASSLYRSSTDTQYFGPGTRLTVL.

This clonotype appeared a few times. The V call is TRBV10-3, the J call TRBJ2-7; maybe TRBD1 (5 bases). CDR1 is ENHRY and CDR2 is SYGVKD in the germline V gene. V gave up 2 bases and J gave up 4 bases, with 15 bases separating them. CDR3 size: 15 residues. In DNA form, the CDR3 reads TGTGCCATCAGTGAGCGGACACAGCTTGGGTACGAGCAGTACTTC. This encodes CAISERTQLGYEQYF.

This clonotype has ten or more counts. The chain carries TRBV2 and TRBJ2-1; 12 bases are a match to TRBD2. With 3 bases clipped from V and 8 bases from J, the junction kept 8 bases outside the gene matches. This CDR3 comprises 16 residues. Germline CDR1 SNHLY, CDR2 FYNNEI. The DNA for the CDR3 is TGTGCCAGCAGTGAGAAGTCTAGCGGGGGGGAGGATGAGCAGTTCTTC. Its translation: CASSEKSSGGEDEQFF.

This clonotype appeared many times. The rearrangement links TRBV7-9 to TRBJ1-1, with D hard to call. CDR3 size: 14 residues. The V end lost 3 bases, the J end lost 4 bases, and 12 bases lay between the germline ends. Germline CDR1 SEHNR, CDR2 FQNEAQ (reference sequence). CDR3 coding DNA: TGTGCCAGCAGCTTCCTGGGAAGGAGCACTGAAGCTTTCTTT. Its translation is CASSFLGRSTEAFF.

J is TRBJ2-5 and V is TRBV12-3 or TRBV12-4, with D possibly being TRBD2 (5 bases). The CDR3 totals 13 residues. Trimming took off 3 bases at V and 8 bases at J, with 13 bases between the two ends. Written as DNA, the CDR3 is TGTGCCAGCAGTTTCAAACGGGATCCAACCCAGTACTTC. This translates into CASSFKRDPTQYF.

This clonotype came up many times. This chain joins TRBV11-2 and TRBJ1-1, with D uncertain. This CDR3 spans 12 amino acids. V lost 6 bases, J lost 1 base, and 6 bases lay in between. The germline V gene encodes CDR1 SGHAT and CDR2 FQNNGV. CDR3 sequence reads: CASRHRNTEAFF. Written as DNA, the CDR3 is TGTGCCAGCAGACACAGGAACACTGAAGCTTTCTTT. Full variable domain (missing parts from reference TRBV11-2 and TRBJ1-1): EAGVAQSPRYKIIEKRQSVAFWCNPISGHATLYWYQQILGQGPKLLIQFQNNGVVDDSQLPKDRFSAERLKGVDSTLKIQPAKLEDSAVYLCASRHRNTEAFFGQGTRLTVV.

This clonotype was detected only a few times. V usage is TRBV3-1 and J usage is TRBJ1-4; tentatively, D is TRBD1 (5 bases). This CDR3 is built from 14 residues. The V end was cut by 4 bases, the J end by 7 bases, with 13 bases between. Looked up from germline, CDR1 is LGHDT and CDR2 is YNNKEL (reference sequence). The CDR3 DNA reads TGTGCCAGCAGCCCACGAGGGGCGGGTGAAAAACTGTTTTTT. Its protein product is CASSPRGAGEKLFF.